The present T cell receptor beta chain was sequenced within a study of response to subunit inactivated influenza vaccine. Study results and caveats: New T cells are recruited in small numbers by each seasonal influenza vaccination, according to the authors' suggestion.

TCRdb recomputed calls from the RT-PCR reads with MiXCR, one row per CDR3 protein. The sample contains about 190,000 distinct CDR3 sequences, approximately 15% of which appear only once. The CDR3 contains 10 residues. Per the germline V gene, CDR1 is MDHEN and CDR2 is SYDVKM. Trimming cost V 11 bases and J 7 bases, with 9 bases left between them. Worth noting for this clonotype: The antigen is undetermined.

This receptor was obtained from a man between 45 and 60 years old who received an inactivated influenza vaccine. The specimen was CD8+ T cells sorted from PBMCs, collected less than 6 days after vaccination. V is TRBV28 and J is TRBJ1-5; D gene uncertain. CDR3 bases: TGTGCCGGCGGAAGGCAGCCCCAGCATTTT. It codes for CAGGRQPQHF. Based on the CDR3 plus reference TRBV28 and TRBJ1-5, the full variable domain is DVKVTQSSRYLVKRTGEKVFLECVQDMDHENMFWYRQDPGLGLRLIYFSYDVKMKEKGDIPEGYSVSREKKERFSLILESASTNQTSMYLCAGGRQPQHFGDGTRLSIL.